The 18 T cell receptor beta chains in this list originate from one sample, sequenced in a study of blood T cell repertoires in COVID-19 (dated by TCRdb to about 2020). The library was produced with the immunoSEQ multiplex PCR assay. Sourced from immuneACCESS, this table was stored by TCRdb with only in-frame sequences that have V and J called. A share of the clones is absent; for the studies checked, an unresolved V gene accounts for under half, and the remainder has no known explanation. For this sample the table gives over 300,000 clones, of which around 91% were detected only once. Around 7% of the sample comes from the top ten. The sequencing input was peripheral blood. These receptors were obtained from a man aged 18 to 30 with active or convalescent COVID-19.

As DNA, the CDR3 is TGTGCCAGCACCGTCGCGGGAGCCGAGTACGGAGAGCAGTACTTC. It codes for CASTVAGAEYGEQYF. V usage is TRBV7-2 and J usage is TRBJ2-7; 7 bases map to TRBD2. The CDR3 sequence is 15 residues long. Germline CDR1 SGHTA, CDR2 FQGNSA. Trimming at V came to 7 bases and at J to 7 bases, leaving 16 bases not matched to a gene.

This chain joins TRBV6-5 and TRBJ2-5, with D perhaps TRBD2 (5 bases). Deletions cut 0 bases from V and 2 bases from J, with 10 bases between. Germline assignment: CDR1 MNHEY and CDR2 SVGAGI. This CDR3 comprises 15 residues. The CDR3 reads CASSYSIRGQETQYF. Written as DNA, the CDR3 is TGTGCCAGCAGTTACTCGATACGGGGACAAGAGACCCAGTACTTC.

The chain combines TRBV20-1 with TRBJ1-1; the D is unclear. V lost 6 bases and J lost 6, with 11 bases in between. The CDR3 spans 11 residues. Germline CDR1 is DFQATT and CDR2 is SNEGSKA (reference sequence). The CDR3 sequence: CSAFPVAEAFF. The CDR3 DNA reads as TGCAGTGCCTTTCCGGTGGCTGAAGCTTTCTTT.

This chain connects TRBV19 to TRBJ1-1, with TRBD1 identical over 8 bases. From germline, CDR1 is LNHDA and CDR2 SQIVND (reference sequence). Losses at the gene ends were 4 bases for V and 4 bases for J; bases not matched to a gene: 11. The CDR3 loop spans 16 amino acids. Here the CDR3 DNA reads TGTGCCAGTAGTAAGGGGACAGGACCCCTGGGCACTGAAGCTTTCTTT. It codes for CASSKGTGPLGTEAFF.

The J gene is TRBJ1-1, the V gene TRBV6-1, with TRBD1 identical over 8 bases. The J segment lost 4 bases and the V segment lost 3 bases, leaving 1 base of the junction unmatched. The CDR3 is made up of 13 amino acids. Germline CDR1 and CDR2: MNHNS and SASEGT. The CDR3 DNA follows: TGTGCCAGCAGTGAGGACAGGGTCACTGAAGCTTTCTTT. Its translation: CASSEDRVTEAFF.

This chain joins TRBV7-8 and TRBJ2-7, with D possibly matching TRBD1 (6 bases). The CDR3 is 13 amino acids. V lost 5 bases, J lost 4 bases, and 12 bases lay in between. Germline V lookup: CDR1 SGHVS, CDR2 FQNEAQ. The CDR3 DNA reads as TGTGCCAGCAGCAACAGGGTACCGTACGAGCAGTACTTC. Translation: CASSNRVPYEQYF.

The chain combines TRBV18 with TRBJ2-7; 10 positions agree with TRBD2. Germline CDR1 KGHSH, CDR2 LQKENI. V lost 0 bases, J lost 6 bases, and 11 bases stayed unmatched. The CDR3 covers 17 residues. The CDR3 is CASSPPGSGGVLREQYF. As DNA, the CDR3 is TGTGCCAGCTCACCACCGGGGAGCGGGGGGGTGCTTCGCGAGCAGTACTTC.

The chain has TRBV24-1 and TRBJ2-1, with 7 bases that match TRBD2. CDR3 length equals 16 residues. After removal of 0 bases from V and 10 bases from J, the junction contained 11 bases not matched to a gene. Germline V lookup: CDR1 KGHDR, CDR2 SFDVKD. CDR3 sequence reads: CATSDLGVAGYREQFF. The DNA for the CDR3 is TGTGCCACCAGTGATTTGGGAGTAGCGGGCTATAGGGAGCAGTTCTTC.

The V and J genes are TRBV7-2 and TRBJ1-1; D is ambiguous. Germline CDR1 SGHTA, CDR2 FQGNSA. V dropped 2 bases and J dropped 1 base, with 8 bases sitting between them. This CDR3 region has 14 residues. CDR3: CASSLIFGNTEAFF. CDR3 sequence (DNA): TGTGCCAGCAGCTTAATCTTCGGGAACACTGAAGCTTTCTTT.

CDR3 in DNA: TGTGCCAGCAGCGTCGGTTCCCTCGGGACTGAAGCTTTCTTT. Residues: CASSVGSLGTEAFF. The rearrangement links TRBV9 to TRBJ1-1, with no clear D. The CDR3 is 14 residues long. The V and J ends lost 2 bases and 5 bases respectively, with 13 bases between them. Germline values: CDR1 SGDLS, CDR2 YYNGEE.

The chain uses TRBV7-9 and TRBJ1-6, with D unclear. The CDR3 loop spans 17 amino acids. Trimming shortened V by 4 bases and J by 7 bases, and 20 bases separated the two germline ends. Germline V lookup: CDR1 SEHNR, CDR2 FQNEAQ (reference sequence). CDR3 protein: CASSYVQSRNENSPLHF. CDR3 DNA sequence: TGTGCCAGCAGCTATGTACAGAGTAGAAATGAAAATTCACCCCTCCACTTT.

Only one count was recorded for this clone. The rearrangement links TRBV10-2 to TRBJ2-7; 7 bases agree with TRBD2. From germline, CDR1 is WSHSY and CDR2 SAAADI. This CDR3 is built from 15 residues. The V and J ends lost 4 bases and 12 bases, in that order; junction bases with no gene match: 18. DNA for the CDR3: TGCGCCAGCAGTGTAAGTACTAGCGAAGGGGATCGTCGGTACTTC. This encodes CASSVSTSEGDRRYF.

The gene calls are TRBV19 and TRBJ2-3; 7 bases match TRBD1. The V and J ends lost 3 bases and 4 bases, in that order; junction bases with no gene match: 10. Germline V gives CDR1 LNHDA, CDR2 SQIVND (reference sequence). This CDR3 region has 16 residues. Here the CDR3 DNA reads TGTGCCAGTAGTATCATACAGGGGTTAGTTGCAGATACGCAGTATTTT. Translation: CASSIIQGLVADTQYF.

This chain joins TRBV28 and TRBJ2-7; 7 nucleotides agree with TRBD1. The germline V gene encodes CDR1 MDHEN and CDR2 SYDVKM. CDR3 length equals 15 residues. V was pared by 9 bases and J by 1 base, with 12 bases of the junction left unmatched. CDR3 in DNA: TGTGCCAGTACCGCCCAGGGGGTGGATTCCTACGAGCAGTACTTC. Residues: CASTAQGVDSYEQYF.

V usage is TRBV14 and J usage is TRBJ2-5, with 15 bases fitting TRBD2. Trimming removed 4 bases from V and 4 bases from J; junction bases left unmatched: 1. Germline CDR1 and CDR2: SGHDN and FVKESK. The CDR3 is made up of 15 amino acids. This chain's CDR3 is CASSLGLAGGETQYF. In nucleotides, the CDR3 is TGTGCCAGCAGCCTGGGACTAGCGGGAGGAGAGACCCAGTACTTC.

This sequence joins TRBV11-2 and TRBJ1-6; TRBD1 matches 7 bases. V lost 6 bases to trimming and J lost 6 bases; unmatched junction nucleotides: 5. Germline CDR1 is SGHAT and CDR2 is FQNNGV. CDR3 length equals 14 residues. The chain's CDR3 is CASSPQGTNSPLHF. For the CDR3, the DNA is TGTGCCAGCAGTCCACAGGGGACTAATTCACCCCTCCACTTT.

V is TRBV9 and J is TRBJ1-3, with a tentative D call TRBD1 (5 bases). CDR1 and CDR2 from the germline V gene are SGDLS and YYNGEE. V lost 3 bases and J 2 bases, leaving 12 bases between the germline ends. The CDR3 covers 15 residues. CDR3 in amino acids: CASSAQGSTGNTIYF. The CDR3 coding sequence is TGTGCCAGCAGCGCGCAGGGTTCGACTGGAAACACCATATATTTT.

The rearrangement joins TRBV19 to TRBJ1-1, with a weak D call TRBD1 (6 bases). The CDR3 has 12 residues. Germline assignment: CDR1 LNHDA and CDR2 SQIVND (reference sequence). The ends were cut back, 4 bases at V and 12 bases at J, with 15 bases in the middle. In DNA, the CDR3 is TGTGCCAGTAGTAGGCGCCCAGGGGAATCTTTCTTT. It yields the protein CASSRRPGESFF.